This note documents a single T cell receptor (beta chain) sequence. The sample originates from a study of T cell changes during pregnancy in multiple sclerosis. Clones were sequenced by immunoSEQ multiplex PCR, and TCRdb holds only the in-frame ones, with some missing. The sample consists of about 45,000 clones, roughly 90% of them appearing once. Germline V CDR1 and CDR2: LGHNA, YSLEER. This CDR3 contains 13 residues. V gave up 4 bases and J gave up 7 bases, with 11 bases separating them. This specimen was peripheral blood, taken in the first trimester of pregnancy. The chain recombines TRBV4-3 with TRBJ1-5; D remains unclear. The TCR comes from a female donor with multiple sclerosis, enrolled in a pregnancy study. For the CDR3, the DNA is TGCGCCAGCAGCCGAAAGGTGGAGCAGCCCCAGCATTTT. It yields the protein CASSRKVEQPQHF.